This T cell receptor beta chain came from a study of shared clonotypes between healthy human individuals (dated by TCRdb to the early 2020s). Concerning the study at large: A couple of women and three men aged 18 to 49 years were included in the cohort. Per donor, three plates each were used for CD4 naive and CD4 memory, two for CD8 naive, and one for CD8 memory. Blood TCR repertoires of five healthy adults were deeply sequenced to estimate repertoire size and the extent of clonotype sharing between individuals. To increase sequencing depth and limit assay-specific biases, TCR repertoire library preparation and sequencing were carried out by different laboratories using diverse techniques. Leukapheresis yielded between about 0.9 and 10 billion PBMCs per donor.

Overall study results and their limits: Sampling was limited to blood, and TCR repertoires in tissue likely differ from TCR repertoires in blood. Higher generation probabilities were observed for clonotypes shared by all four sorted-subset donors than for non-shared clonotypes. Estimated clonotype richness was generally larger for naive than for memory subsets. When several donors were compared, the shared fraction of clonotypes was about 5.4% for naive CD4, around 3.6% for naive CD8, roughly 2.3% for memory CD4, and 0.4% for memory CD8. Pairwise subsampling led to the expectation that sequencing depth would affect the degree of clonotype sharing among donors. Incomplete sequencing was indicated by rarefaction of sorted-subset datasets, despite the large sequencing depth. Because the study included a small number of donors, the genetic and exposure-history diversity represented was limited.

Using the deep immunoSEQ assay, multiplex PCR amplified TCR CDR3 regions from genomic DNA. Genomic DNA extracted from each cell subset was distributed evenly over all wells of several immunoSEQ 96-well plates, and each plate served as one replicate. For sorted subsets, around 0.2 ug of genomic DNA, equivalent to 25,000 to 30,000 T cell genomes, went into each replicate PCR. Purified libraries were measured with a Qubit 3.0 fluorometer, size-checked on a Bioanalyzer 2100, and measured again with the KAPA Library Quantification kit. Each immunoSEQ 96-well plate was sequenced on its own single-read 150-cycle Illumina NextSeq 550 flow cell. As for how the authors treated the data: Because only junctional sequences without quality scores were contained in the immunoSEQ output, filtering matching that applied to full-length reads could not be performed. To assign V/J genes and CDR3, sequences were annotated using PyIR, a Python wrapper for IgBLAST v1.9, with IMGT germline references. Reads with weak V/J assignments (E-value above 1e-6), missing CDR3, stop codons, out-of-frame junctions, or ambiguous translated residues were removed. V3J clonotypes were defined as sequences sharing the same inferred V gene, J gene, and CDR3 amino acid sequence. Percentage overlap between repertoires was calculated by dividing the number of shared unique clonotypes by the size of the smaller repertoire. Richness of each repertoire was evaluated using RTK rarefaction, the Chao1 estimator, and Recon v2.1 estimates of unobserved clonotypes. For all TCRbeta clonotypes obtained by the gDNA method from a few donors, generation probabilities were computed with OLGA. Entries here come from immuneACCESS through TCRdb and include only in-frame sequences with V and J called. Some clones fail to appear in such tables; in the studies checked, an unresolved V gene covers under half of the shortfall, and the cause of the remainder is unknown. V and J calls and clone size follow that table, whereas D and trimming were derived from the DNA. The sample table contains about 2.2 million clones; only one count was recorded for just over 90% of them. About 1.5% of the sample is taken by the ten largest.

A single count supports this clone. There is no known antigen for this receptor. No base quality values were provided; no much bigger clone lies one nucleotide off. CDR1 MGHRA and CDR2 YSYEKL were looked up in the germline V gene. After removal of 6 bases from V and 4 bases from J, the junction retains 5 bases not matched to a gene. Measured from the cysteine to the phenylalanine, the CDR3 is 15 residues long. Solely the CDR3 DNA is kept, with 45 bases framed from the first base. CD8 naive samples consisted of CD45RO-negative cells that were positively selected for CCR7, yielding a CD45RA+CCR7+ population without TemRA cells. Donors were healthy HIV-negative adults with no recently reported acute infections or vaccinations. Every donor was a Caucasian adult residing in Nashville, Tennessee, USA. Blood was obtained by leukapheresis, after which PBMCs were separated by Ficoll-Histopaque density gradient centrifugation and cryopreserved in liquid nitrogen vapor phase. Analytical flow cytometry was used to check the purity and quantity of each magnetically sorted T cell population. Genomic DNA was isolated from each sorted fraction and quantified by UV absorbance on a Nanodrop 2000c.

Sequencing used naive CD8+ T cells from PBMCs. The cell subset or site label for this specimen denotes: CD45RA+CCR7+. This chain joins TRBV4-1 to TRBJ2-1; 11 middle bases align to TRBD2. The TCR was taken from a young man in good health. Some clones in this sample may be carry-over from other donors' samples. CDR3 region: CASRVGTSGYNEQFF. The base sequence is TGCGCCAGCAGAGTGGGGACTAGCGGATACAATGAGCAGTTCTTC.